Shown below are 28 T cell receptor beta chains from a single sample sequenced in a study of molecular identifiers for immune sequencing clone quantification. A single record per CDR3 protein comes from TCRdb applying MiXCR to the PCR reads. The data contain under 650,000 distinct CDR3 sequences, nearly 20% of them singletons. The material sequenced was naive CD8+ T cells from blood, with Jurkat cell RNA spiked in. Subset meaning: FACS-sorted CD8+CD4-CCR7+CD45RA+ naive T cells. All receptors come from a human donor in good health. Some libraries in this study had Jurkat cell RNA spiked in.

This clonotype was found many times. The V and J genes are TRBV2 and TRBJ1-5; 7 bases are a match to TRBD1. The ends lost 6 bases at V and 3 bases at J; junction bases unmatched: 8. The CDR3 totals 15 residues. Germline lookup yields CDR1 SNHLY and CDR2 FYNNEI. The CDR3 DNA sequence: TGTGCCAGCAGCCAGGACGGGACAGACAATCAGCCCCAGCATTTT. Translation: CASSQDGTDNQPQHF.

CDR3 sequence (DNA): TGTGCCAGCAGCTCCACTGCAGTACCCGCCGGGGAGCTGTTTTTT. Its protein product is CASSSTAVPAGELFF. The chain recombines TRBV28 with TRBJ2-2; D remains ambiguous. Germline V gene sequence: CDR1 MDHEN, CDR2 SYDVKM. Between the trimmed V and J ends, which lost 6 bases and 6 bases, there was a span of 17 bases. CDR3 length: 15 amino acids.

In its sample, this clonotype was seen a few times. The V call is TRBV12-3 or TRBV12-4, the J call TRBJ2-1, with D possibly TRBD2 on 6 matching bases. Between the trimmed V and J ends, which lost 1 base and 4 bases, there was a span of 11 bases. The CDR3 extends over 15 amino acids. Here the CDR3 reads CASSLGTSQYNEQFF. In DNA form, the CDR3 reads TGTGCCAGCAGTTTAGGCACTAGCCAGTACAATGAGCAGTTCTTC.

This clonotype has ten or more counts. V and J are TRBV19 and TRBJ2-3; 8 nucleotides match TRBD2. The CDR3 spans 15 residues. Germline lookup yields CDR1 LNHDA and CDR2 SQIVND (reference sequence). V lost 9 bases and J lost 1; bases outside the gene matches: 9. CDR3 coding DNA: TGTGCCAGCAGCCCCAGCGGGGGACGCACAGATACGCAGTATTTT. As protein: CASSPSGGRTDTQYF. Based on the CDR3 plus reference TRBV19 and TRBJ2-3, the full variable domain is DGGITQSPKYLFRKEGQNVTLSCEQNLNHDAMYWYRQDPGQGLRLIYYSQIVNDFQKGDIAEGYSVSREKKESFPLTVTSAQKNPTAFYLCASSPSGGRTDTQYFGPGTRLTVL.

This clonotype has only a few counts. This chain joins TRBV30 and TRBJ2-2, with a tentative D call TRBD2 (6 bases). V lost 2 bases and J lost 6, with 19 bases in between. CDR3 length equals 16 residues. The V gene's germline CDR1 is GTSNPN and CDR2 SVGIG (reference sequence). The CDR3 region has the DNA TGTGCCTGGAGTCCTAATCGACTAGTCGGCCCCGGGGAGCTGTTTTTT. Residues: CAWSPNRLVGPGELFF. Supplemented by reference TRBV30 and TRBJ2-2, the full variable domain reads SQTIHQWPATLVQPVGSPLSLECTVEGTSNPNLYWYRQAAGRGLQLLFYSVGIGQISSEVPQNLSASRPQDRQFILSSKKLLLSDSGFYLCAWSPNRLVGPGELFFGEGSRLTVL.

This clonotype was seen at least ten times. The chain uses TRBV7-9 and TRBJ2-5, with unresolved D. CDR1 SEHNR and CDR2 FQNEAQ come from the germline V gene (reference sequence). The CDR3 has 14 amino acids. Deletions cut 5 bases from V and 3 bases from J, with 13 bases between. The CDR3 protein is CASSPPQPKETQYF. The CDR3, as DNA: TGTGCCAGCAGCCCTCCGCAGCCAAAAGAGACCCAGTACTTC. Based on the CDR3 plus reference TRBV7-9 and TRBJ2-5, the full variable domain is DTGVSQNPRHKITKRGQNVTFRCDPISEHNRLYWYRQTLGQGPEFLTYFQNEAQLEKSRLLSDRFSAERPKGSFSTLEIQRTEQGDSAMYLCASSPPQPKETQYFGPGTRLLVL.

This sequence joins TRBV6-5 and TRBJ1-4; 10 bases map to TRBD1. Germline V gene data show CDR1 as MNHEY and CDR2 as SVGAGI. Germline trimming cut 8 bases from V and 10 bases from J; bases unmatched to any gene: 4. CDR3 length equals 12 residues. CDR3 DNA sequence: TGTGCCAGCGGGACAGGGGCACTAAAACTGTTTTTT. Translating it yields CASGTGALKLFF.

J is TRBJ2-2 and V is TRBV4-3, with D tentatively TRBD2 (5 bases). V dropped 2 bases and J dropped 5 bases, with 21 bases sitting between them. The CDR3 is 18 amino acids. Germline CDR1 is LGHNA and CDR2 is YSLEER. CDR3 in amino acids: CASSQFKFLQSGTGELFF. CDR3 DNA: TGCGCCAGCAGCCAATTTAAGTTCTTACAGTCGGGAACCGGGGAGCTGTTTTTT.

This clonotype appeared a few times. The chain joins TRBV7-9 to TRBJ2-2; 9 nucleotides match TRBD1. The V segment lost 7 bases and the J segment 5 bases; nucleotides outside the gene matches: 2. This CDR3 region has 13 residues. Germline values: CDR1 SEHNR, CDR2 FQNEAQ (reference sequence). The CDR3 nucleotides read TGTGCCAGCAAGGGACAGGGAACCGGGGAGCTGTTTTTT. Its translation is CASKGQGTGELFF.

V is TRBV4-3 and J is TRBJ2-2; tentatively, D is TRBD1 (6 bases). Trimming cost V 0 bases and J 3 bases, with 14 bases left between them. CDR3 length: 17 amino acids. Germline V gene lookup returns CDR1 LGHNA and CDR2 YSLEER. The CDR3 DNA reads TGCGCCAGCAGCCAAGACTCCGGGACATCACACACCGGGGAGCTGTTTTTT. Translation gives CASSQDSGTSHTGELFF.

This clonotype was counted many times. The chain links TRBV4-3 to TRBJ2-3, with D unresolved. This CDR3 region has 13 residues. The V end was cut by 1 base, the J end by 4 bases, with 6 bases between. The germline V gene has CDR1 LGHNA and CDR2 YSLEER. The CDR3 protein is CASSQVGADTQYF. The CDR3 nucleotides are TGCGCCAGCAGCCAAGTTGGGGCAGATACGCAGTATTTT.

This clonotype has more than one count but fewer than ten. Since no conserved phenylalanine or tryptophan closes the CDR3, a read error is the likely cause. The CDR3 nucleotides read TGTGCCAGCAGCTTGGCGGGGACAGGGGTTCCCTACGAGCAGTACCTC. Amino acid sequence: CASSLAGTGVPYEQYL. This chain links TRBV5-3 with TRBJ2-7; 10 bases are a match to TRBD1. TRBV5-3 belongs to the ORF category, with a function that is uncertain. The CDR3 extends over 16 amino acids.

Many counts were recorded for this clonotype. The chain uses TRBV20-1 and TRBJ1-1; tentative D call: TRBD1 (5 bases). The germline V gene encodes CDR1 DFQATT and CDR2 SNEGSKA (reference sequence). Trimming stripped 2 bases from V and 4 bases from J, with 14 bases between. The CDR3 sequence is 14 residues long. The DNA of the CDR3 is TGCAGTGCTAGATTTACGGGACGGGGCACTGAAGCTTTCTTT. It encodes CSARFTGRGTEAFF.

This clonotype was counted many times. CDR3: CASSDSTGELFF. The CDR3 coding sequence is TGTGCCAGCAGTGACTCCACCGGGGAGCTGTTTTTT. This chain links TRBV6-4 with TRBJ2-2, with D unresolved. From germline, CDR1 is MRHNA and CDR2 SNTAGT. The CDR3 is 12 amino acids. V was cut by 0 bases and J by 4 bases, with 0 bases left in between.

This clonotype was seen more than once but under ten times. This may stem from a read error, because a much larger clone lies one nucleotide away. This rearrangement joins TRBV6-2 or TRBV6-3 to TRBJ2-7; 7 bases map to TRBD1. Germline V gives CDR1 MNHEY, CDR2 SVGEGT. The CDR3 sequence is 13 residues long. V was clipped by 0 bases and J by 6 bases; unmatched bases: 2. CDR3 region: CASSYSTGCEQYF. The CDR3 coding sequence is TGTGCCAGCAGTTACTCGACAGGGTGCGAGCAGTACTTC.

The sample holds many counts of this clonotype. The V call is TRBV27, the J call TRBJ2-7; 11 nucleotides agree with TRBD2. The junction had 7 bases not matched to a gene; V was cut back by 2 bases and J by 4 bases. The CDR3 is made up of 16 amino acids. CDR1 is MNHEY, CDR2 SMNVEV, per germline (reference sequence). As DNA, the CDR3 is TGTGCCAGCAGTTTAAGACTAGCGGGGTTATTATACGAGCAGTACTTC. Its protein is CASSLRLAGLLYEQYF.

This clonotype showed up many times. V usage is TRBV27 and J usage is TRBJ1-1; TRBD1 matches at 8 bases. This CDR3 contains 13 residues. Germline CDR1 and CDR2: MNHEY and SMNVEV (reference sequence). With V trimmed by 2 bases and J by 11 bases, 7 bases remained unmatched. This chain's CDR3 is CASSLLQGASAFF. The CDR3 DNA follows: TGTGCCAGCAGTTTACTCCAGGGGGCTAGCGCTTTCTTT.

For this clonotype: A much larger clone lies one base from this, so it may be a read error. CDR3 in amino acids: CASSATAGEYEQYF. CDR3 coding DNA: TGTGCCAGTAGTGCCACGGCAGGGGAGTACGAGCAGTACTTC. The chain combines TRBV19 with TRBJ2-7; D is perhaps TRBD1 (6 bases). CDR3 size: 14 residues. Germline V CDR1 and CDR2: LNHDA, SQIVND (reference sequence). V lost 5 bases and J lost 4, with 15 bases in between.

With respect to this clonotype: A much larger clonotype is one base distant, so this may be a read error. CDR3 region: CSVKQGYEQCF. The CDR3 DNA follows: TGCAGCGTGAAACAGGGTTACGAGCAGTGCTTC. This chain connects TRBV29-1 to TRBJ2-7; a possible D gene is TRBD1 (6 bases). The CDR3 covers 11 residues. Germline CDR1 is SQVTM and CDR2 is ANQGSEA.

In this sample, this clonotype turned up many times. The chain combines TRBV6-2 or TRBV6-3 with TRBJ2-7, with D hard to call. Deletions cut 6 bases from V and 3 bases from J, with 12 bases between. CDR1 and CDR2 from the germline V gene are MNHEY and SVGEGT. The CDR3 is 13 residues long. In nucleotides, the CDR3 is TGTGCCAGCAGCCGGACGGATTACTACGAGCAGTACTTC. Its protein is CASSRTDYYEQYF.

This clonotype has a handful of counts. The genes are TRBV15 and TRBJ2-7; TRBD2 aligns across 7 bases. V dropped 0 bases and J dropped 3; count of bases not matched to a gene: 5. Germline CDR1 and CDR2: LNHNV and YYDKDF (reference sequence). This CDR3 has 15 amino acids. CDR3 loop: CATSREASGRYEQYF. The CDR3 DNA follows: TGTGCCACCAGCAGAGAGGCTAGCGGTCGCTACGAGCAGTACTTC. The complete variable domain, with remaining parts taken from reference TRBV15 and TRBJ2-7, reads DAMVIQNPRYQVTQFGKPVTLSCSQTLNHNVMYWYQQKSSQAPKLLFHYYDKDFNNEADTPDNFQSRRPNTSFCFLDIRSPGLGDTAMYLCATSREASGRYEQYFGPGTRLTVT.

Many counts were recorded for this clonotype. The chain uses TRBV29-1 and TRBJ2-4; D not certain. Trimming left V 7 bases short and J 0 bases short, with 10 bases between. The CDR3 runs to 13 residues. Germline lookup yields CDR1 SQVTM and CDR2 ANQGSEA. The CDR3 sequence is CSALHEAKNIQYF. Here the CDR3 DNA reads TGCAGCGCACTGCACGAAGCCAAAAACATTCAGTACTTC.

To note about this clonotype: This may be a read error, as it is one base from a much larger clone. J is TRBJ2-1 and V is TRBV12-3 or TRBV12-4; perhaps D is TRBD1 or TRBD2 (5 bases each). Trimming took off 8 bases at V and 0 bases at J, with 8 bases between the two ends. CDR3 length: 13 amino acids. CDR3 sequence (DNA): TGTGCCAGCGGGGGAGACTCCTACAATGAGCAGTTCTTC. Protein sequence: CASGGDSYNEQFF.

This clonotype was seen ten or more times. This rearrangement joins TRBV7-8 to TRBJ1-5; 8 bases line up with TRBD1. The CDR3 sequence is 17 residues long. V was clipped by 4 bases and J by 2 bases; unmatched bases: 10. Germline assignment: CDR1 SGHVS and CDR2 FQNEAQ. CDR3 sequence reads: CASSSLDRGNGNQPQHF. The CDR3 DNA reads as TGTGCCAGCAGCTCCTTAGACAGGGGAAACGGCAATCAGCCCCAGCATTTT.

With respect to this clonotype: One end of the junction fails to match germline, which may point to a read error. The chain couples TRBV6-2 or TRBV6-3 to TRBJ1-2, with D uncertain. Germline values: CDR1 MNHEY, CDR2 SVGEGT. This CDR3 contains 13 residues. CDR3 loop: CASSPGKYYDYTF. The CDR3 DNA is TGTGCCAGCAGTCCCGGCAAGTACTATGACTACACCTTC.

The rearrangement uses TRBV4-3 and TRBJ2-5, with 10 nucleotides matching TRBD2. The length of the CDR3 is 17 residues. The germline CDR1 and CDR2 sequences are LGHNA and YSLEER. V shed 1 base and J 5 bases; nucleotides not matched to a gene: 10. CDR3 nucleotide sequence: TGCGCCAGCAGCCAAGGGTTGTTGGCTAGCGGGGGTGAGACCCAGTACTTC. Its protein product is CASSQGLLASGGETQYF.

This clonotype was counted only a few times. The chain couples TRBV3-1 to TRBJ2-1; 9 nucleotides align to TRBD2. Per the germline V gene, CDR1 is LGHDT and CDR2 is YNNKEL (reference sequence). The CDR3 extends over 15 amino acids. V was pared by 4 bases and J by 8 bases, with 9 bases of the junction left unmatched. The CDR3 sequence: CASSLEAGGIDEQFF. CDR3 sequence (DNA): TGTGCCAGCAGCCTAGAGGCGGGAGGGATCGATGAGCAGTTCTTC.

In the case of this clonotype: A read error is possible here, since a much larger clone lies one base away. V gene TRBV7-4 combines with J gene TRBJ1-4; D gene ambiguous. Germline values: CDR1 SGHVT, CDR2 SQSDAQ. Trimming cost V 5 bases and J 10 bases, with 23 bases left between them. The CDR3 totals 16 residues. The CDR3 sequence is CASSPKPRFPDGKLFF. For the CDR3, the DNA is TGTGCCAGCAGCCCGAAACCCCGCTTCCCGGACGGAAAACTGTTTTTT.